This entry lists 23 T cell receptor beta chains sequenced from one sample in a study of blood T cells in healthy people across ages. Primers used in a second PCR of about 6 to 11 cycles were a sample-barcoded 5' primer and a J-beta primer mix. Each CDR3 protein is one row after TCRdb ran MiXCR on the 5' RACE reads. This table has 1.5 million or so distinct CDR3 sequences, approximately 39% appearing once. The sequencing input was blood. The source of these receptors is a young woman in good health.

In this sample, this clonotype turned up a few times. The rearrangement uses TRBV12-3 or TRBV12-4 and TRBJ2-5, with a weak D call TRBD1 (7 bases). Trimming took 5 bases from V and 11 from J, leaving 21 bases between them. The CDR3 is 14 residues long. The CDR3 loop is CASSVLEGAREQYF. The CDR3 region has the DNA TGTGCCAGCAGTGTACTGGAGGGGGCAAGAGAGCAGTACTTC.

The chain is built from TRBV6-5 and TRBJ1-2; D ambiguous. This CDR3 is 14 amino acids long. CDR1 and CDR2 (germline): MNHEY, SVGAGI. V was cut by 0 bases and J by 8 bases, with 13 bases left in between. CDR3 sequence reads: CASSYSGDVDGYTF. As DNA, the CDR3 is TGTGCCAGCAGTTACTCGGGAGACGTGGACGGCTACACCTTC.

This chain links TRBV6-5 with TRBJ2-1; 7 bases agree with TRBD1. Per germline, CDR1 MNHEY and CDR2 SVGAGI. The CDR3 runs 15 residues. The V segment lost 2 bases and the J segment 2 bases; nucleotides outside the gene matches: 3. CDR3 region: CASSYGGQAYNEQFF. CDR3 nucleotide sequence: TGTGCCAGCAGTTACGGAGGACAGGCCTACAATGAGCAGTTCTTC.

The CDR3 DNA reads TGTGCCAGCAGCGTGGGACAGGGAAACTACAATGAGCAGTACTTC. The encoded protein is CASSVGQGNYNEQYF. This chain joins TRBV9 and TRBJ2-1; 9 bases are shared with TRBD1. The J call may be mistaken, given a closer DNA end match to TRBJ2-7. This CDR3 has 15 residues. Germline values: CDR1 SGDLS, CDR2 YYNGEE.

This clonotype showed up just a few times. This sequence joins TRBV10-2 and TRBJ1-1; D is possibly TRBD1 (5 bases). This CDR3 has 15 residues. Per the germline V gene, CDR1 is WSHSY and CDR2 is SAAADI. V lost 3 bases and J 1 base, leaving 12 bases between the germline ends. CDR3 amino acids: CASSDAPGGNTEAFF. CDR3 DNA: TGCGCCAGCAGTGATGCACCGGGGGGGAACACTGAAGCTTTCTTT.

This chain connects TRBV12-3 or TRBV12-4 to TRBJ2-1; 10 bases are a match to TRBD1. Germline trimming cut 3 bases from V and 7 bases from J; bases unmatched to any gene: 6. The CDR3 consists of 15 residues. CDR3 protein: CASSFRQGARNEQFF. CDR3 nucleotide sequence: TGTGCCAGCAGTTTTAGACAGGGGGCGCGGAATGAGCAGTTCTTC.

The CDR3 loop reads CSAKSGVDTEAFF. In DNA form, the CDR3 reads TGCAGCGCGAAAAGTGGGGTTGACACTGAAGCTTTCTTT. This chain connects TRBV29-1 to TRBJ1-1; D is unresolved. CDR3 length: 13 residues. Germline V lookup: CDR1 SQVTM, CDR2 ANQGSEA. The ends were cut back, 7 bases at V and 3 bases at J, with 15 bases in the middle.

This clonotype was seen only once. The germline gene is not matched at one end of the junction; a read error may be the cause. J is TRBJ2-3 and V is TRBV27; TRBD2 aligns across 12 bases. CDR1 is MNHEY, CDR2 SMNVEV, per germline (reference sequence). The CDR3 consists of 19 residues. CDR3: CACSLSGLAGPPSTDTQYF. The CDR3 DNA sequence: TGTGCCTGCAGTTTATCGGGACTAGCGGGTCCCCCGTCCACAGATACGCAGTATTTT.

This clonotype was counted a few times. J is TRBJ2-3 and V is TRBV6-2 or TRBV6-3; TRBD2 matches at 8 bases. CDR1 and CDR2 (germline): MNHEY, SVGEGT. V dropped 2 bases and J dropped 0; count of bases not matched to a gene: 4. The CDR3 contains 16 residues. The CDR3 protein is CASSYRLAISTDTQYF. CDR3 in DNA: TGTGCCAGCAGTTACAGACTAGCGATCAGCACAGATACGCAGTATTTT.

This chain links TRBV4-1 with TRBJ2-5, with 10 nucleotides matching TRBD1. The CDR3 has 15 residues. The V and J ends lost 3 bases and 2 bases, in that order; junction bases with no gene match: 3. Looked up from germline, CDR1 is MGHRA and CDR2 is YSYEKL. The CDR3 loop reads CASSHPDRGQETQYF. As DNA, the CDR3 is TGCGCCAGCAGCCACCCGGACAGGGGGCAAGAGACCCAGTACTTC.

CDR3 loop: CATSRDSSGVNEQFF. The CDR3 DNA reads as TGTGCCACCAGCAGAGATAGTTCCGGGGTCAATGAGCAGTTCTTC. The genes are TRBV15 and TRBJ2-1; tentative D call: TRBD2 (5 bases). V lost 0 bases, J lost 6 bases, and 12 bases lay in between. There are 15 residues in the CDR3. The germline V gene has CDR1 LNHNV and CDR2 YYDKDF (reference sequence). The entire variable domain, with the rest obtained from reference TRBV15 and TRBJ2-1, is as follows: DAMVIQNPRYQVTQFGKPVTLSCSQTLNHNVMYWYQQKSSQAPKLLFHYYDKDFNNEADTPDNFQSRRPNTSFCFLDIRSPGLGDTAMYLCATSRDSSGVNEQFFGPGTRLTVL.

On this clonotype: One end of the junction varies from germline; a read error may be responsible. This chain uses TRBV27 with TRBJ2-1; D is undetermined. Looked up from germline, CDR1 is MNHEY and CDR2 is SMNVEV (reference sequence). This CDR3 region has 13 residues. The CDR3 loop is CASSVSIRNEQFF. Here the CDR3 DNA reads TGTGCCAGCAGTGTATCGATCAGAAATGAGCAGTTCTTC.

The chain joins TRBV21-1 to TRBJ2-6; the D call of TRBD2 is as the table states it, not checked on the DNA. TRBV21-1 is listed as a pseudogene. The CDR3 runs 20 residues. The CDR3 reads CASSKFVVAGASSGANVLTF. The CDR3 DNA reads TGTGCCAGCAGCAAGTTCGTAGTAGCGGGAGCTAGCTCTGGGGCCAACGTCCTGACTTTC.

The V gene is TRBV7-2, the J gene TRBJ1-2, with a tentative D call TRBD1 (5 bases). Germline V gives CDR1 SGHTA, CDR2 FQGNSA. V lost 5 bases, J lost 8 bases, and 18 bases lay in between. The CDR3 is made up of 14 amino acids. The CDR3 DNA sequence: TGTGCCAGCAGCCCCGGGGGGGGGAGCCTCGGCTACACCTTC. It is translated as CASSPGGGSLGYTF.

The V gene is TRBV21-1, the J gene TRBJ1-1; the table names TRBD1, a call not compared with the DNA. TRBV21-1 is tagged as a pseudogene. The CDR3 extends over 14 amino acids. The CDR3 loop is CASSKPPWNTEAFF. CDR3 bases: TGTGCCAGCAGCAAACCCCCTTGGAACACTGAAGCTTTCTTT.

The rearrangement joins TRBV12-3 or TRBV12-4 to TRBJ2-7; no clear D. The closer fit of TRBJ2-5 to the DNA end suggests the J call may be wrong. The length of the CDR3 is 14 residues. The CDR3: CASSLAQTEETQYF. The CDR3 DNA is TGTGCCAGCAGTTTAGCCCAAACCGAGGAGACCCAGTACTTC.

This rearrangement joins TRBV5-5 to TRBJ1-5; no definite D call. The CDR3 contains 14 residues. Trimming stripped 4 bases from V and 0 bases from J, with 8 bases between. Germline CDR1 and CDR2: SGHKS and YYEKEE (reference sequence). CDR3 protein: CASSPVLSNQPQHF. Written as DNA, the CDR3 is TGTGCCAGCAGCCCGGTTCTTAGCAATCAGCCCCAGCATTTT.

This clonotype was counted a single time. The genes are TRBV4-1 and TRBJ2-7; 8 positions match TRBD2. The CDR3 covers 16 residues. Germline V lookup: CDR1 MGHRA, CDR2 YSYEKL. Trimming at V came to 1 base and at J to 4 bases, leaving 9 bases not matched to a gene. In DNA, the CDR3 is TGCGCCAGCAGCCAAGGTCGGGGTAGCGGGGATTACGAGCAGTACTTC. It codes for CASSQGRGSGDYEQYF.

The chain links TRBV4-3 to TRBJ2-4; the D is unclear. Gene TRBJ2-7 matches the end of the DNA better, so the J call may be wrong. Germline V gene data show CDR1 as LGHNA and CDR2 as YSLEER. The CDR3 is made up of 15 amino acids. The CDR3 nucleotides are TGCGCCAGCAGCCAAGATGCATTAATGTTCTACGAGCAGTACTTC. It is translated as CASSQDALMFYEQYF.

CDR3 sequence (DNA): TGTGCCAGCAGCCTTGCTAGCGTAGGCTACAATGAGCAGTTCTTC. Translating gives CASSLASVGYNEQFF. J is TRBJ2-1 and V is TRBV4-2; D possibly corresponds to TRBD2 (6 bases). The CDR3 has 15 residues. Germline loops: CDR1 LGHNA, CDR2 YNFKEQ. Trimming took 4 bases from V and 3 from J, leaving 13 bases between them.

This clonotype was observed a handful of times. V is TRBV10-3 and J is TRBJ2-1; TRBD2 is a possible D gene (6 bases). There are 13 residues in the CDR3. V was shortened by 0 bases and J by 9 bases, with 9 bases between the two germline ends. CDR1 ENHRY and CDR2 SYGVKD come from the germline V gene. The CDR3 sequence: CAISESAGTEQFF. The CDR3 DNA reads as TGTGCCATCAGTGAGTCGGCGGGAACTGAGCAGTTCTTC.

This clonotype was found a few times. The rearrangement uses TRBV2 and TRBJ1-5, with no clear D. Germline-derived CDR1 and CDR2 are SNHLY and FYNNEI. The CDR3 length is 13 residues. In DNA, the CDR3 is TGTACTCGACCGTATCATAGCAATCAGCCCCAGCATTTT. It encodes CTRPYHSNQPQHF.

The J gene is TRBJ1-5, the V gene TRBV20-1; TRBD1 matches at 10 bases. The germline V gene encodes CDR1 DFQATT and CDR2 SNEGSKA (reference sequence). Unmatched junction bases numbered 3, after V lost 4 bases and J lost 3 bases. This CDR3 is 14 amino acids long. The DNA of the CDR3 is TGCAGTGCTAAGACAGGGGGCGACAATCAGCCCCAGCATTTT. Translating it yields CSAKTGGDNQPQHF.